Below, 32 T cell receptor beta chains from the same sample are listed, as sequenced in a study of T cells in Graves' hyperthyroidism and ophthalmopathy. The TCR beta CDR3 regions underwent amplification using RNA transcripts as the source. First-round RT-PCR targeting the TCR CDR3 was performed with the HTBI primer set. MiXCR, run by TCRdb on the multiplex PCR reads, gives a single entry per CDR3 protein. The repertoire holds about 840,000 distinct CDR3 sequences, with 38% as singletons. The sample comprised blood. Receptors were obtained from a man aged 18 to 29 with Graves' hyperthyroidism.

With respect to this clonotype: One end of the junction does not line up with germline, which may come from a read error. The rearrangement uses TRBV7-3 and TRBJ2-5; perhaps TRBD1 as D (5 bases). The CDR3 extends over 18 amino acids. The germline V gene has CDR1 SGHTA and CDR2 FQGTGA. CDR3 in amino acids: CAGSSTTDRWGLQETQYF. The CDR3 nucleotides are TGTGCCGGCAGCTCTACCACCGACCGATGGGGCCTCCAAGAGACCCAGTACTTC. Supplemented by reference TRBV7-3 and TRBJ2-5, the full variable domain reads GAGVSQTPSNKVTEKGKYVELRCDPISGHTALYWYRQSLGQGPEFLIYFQGTGAADDSGLPNDRFFAVRPEGSVSTLKIQRTERGDSAVYLCAGSSTTDRWGLQETQYFGPGTRLLVL.

This clonotype was detected a few times. The rearrangement links TRBV24-1 to TRBJ2-2, with no clear D. The CDR3 consists of 17 residues. The germline V gene encodes CDR1 KGHDR and CDR2 SFDVKD. Deletions cut 3 bases from V and 8 bases from J, with 21 bases between. CDR3 loop: CATSDPQEVVGPGELFF. CDR3 DNA sequence: TGTGCCACCAGTGATCCTCAAGAGGTAGTTGGGCCGGGGGAGCTGTTTTTT.

The chain joins TRBV4-3 to TRBJ1-4; D gene unclear. V lost 3 bases and J 8 bases, leaving 13 bases between the germline ends. The CDR3 is 14 amino acids. Germline-derived CDR1 and CDR2 are LGHNA and YSLEER. The CDR3 reads CASSQNREPEKLFF. DNA for the CDR3: TGCGCCAGCAGCCAGAACCGGGAGCCCGAAAAACTGTTTTTT.

The DNA for the CDR3 is TGCAGTGCGGGTAGCGGGTCCACCTACGAGCAGTACTTC. Its translation: CSAGSGSTYEQYF. V gene TRBV20-1 combines with J gene TRBJ2-7; 7 bases are shared with TRBD2. The CDR3 sequence is 13 residues long. The J segment lost 2 bases and the V segment lost 6 bases, leaving 7 bases of the junction unmatched. CDR1 and CDR2 (germline): DFQATT, SNEGSKA (reference sequence).

The rearrangement uses TRBV6-1 and TRBJ2-7; D unresolved. This CDR3 contains 14 residues. CDR1 MNHNS and CDR2 SASEGT come from the germline V gene. V was cut by 6 bases and J by 4 bases, with 16 bases left in between. The DNA for the CDR3 is TGTGCCAGCAGCGGAAACCTGTTATCGTACGAGCAGTACTTC. This codes for CASSGNLLSYEQYF.

For this clonotype: This may stem from a read error, because a much larger clone lies one nucleotide away. The J gene is TRBJ1-5, the V gene TRBV29-1; D perhaps matches TRBD1 (6 bases). The CDR3 runs 14 residues. Germline V gives CDR1 SQVTM, CDR2 ANQGSEA. CDR3 sequence: CSVEVQGQDQPRHF. CDR3 in DNA: TGCAGCGTTGAAGTACAGGGTCAGGATCAGCCCCGGCATTTT.

This chain connects TRBV6-1 to TRBJ2-5; 13 bases line up with TRBD2. V shed 5 bases and J 3 bases; nucleotides not matched to a gene: 6. The length of the CDR3 is 16 residues. The germline CDR1 and CDR2 sequences are MNHNS and SASEGT. CDR3 amino acids: CASSRIGTSGEETQYF. In DNA form, the CDR3 reads TGTGCCAGCAGTCGGATAGGGACTAGCGGGGAAGAGACCCAGTACTTC.

In this sample, this clonotype turned up a few times. CDR3 protein: CASSPTGGDSPLHF. The CDR3, as DNA: TGTGCCAGCTCACCAACAGGCGGGGATTCACCCCTCCACTTT. The chain joins TRBV7-9 to TRBJ1-6, with D possibly matching TRBD1 (5 bases). Germline V gives CDR1 SEHNR, CDR2 FQNEAQ (reference sequence). V shed 8 bases and J shed 8 bases, with 16 bases lying between them. This CDR3 region has 14 residues.

The chain has TRBV7-6 and TRBJ2-1; D is tentatively TRBD1 or TRBD2 (5 bases each). V lost 5 bases to trimming and J lost 10 bases, with 15 bases between them. In germline, CDR1 is SGHVS, CDR2 FNYEAQ. The CDR3 covers 13 residues. Here the CDR3 reads CASSPGPAGEQFF. As DNA, the CDR3 is TGTGCCAGCAGCCCGGGACCTGCAGGCGAGCAGTTCTTC.

This clonotype was found a few times. CDR3 nucleotides: TGTGCCAGCAGCGAGAGGACTAGCGGGACTTTCTACGAGCAGTACTTC. This encodes CASSERTSGTFYEQYF. The chain employs TRBV9 and TRBJ2-7, with 12 bases that match TRBD2. Germline V lookup: CDR1 SGDLS, CDR2 YYNGEE. V was clipped by 3 bases and J by 3 bases; unmatched bases: 7. This CDR3 contains 16 residues.

This clonotype was observed a handful of times. The chain is built from TRBV5-1 and TRBJ1-4, with D unresolved. This CDR3 contains 14 residues. Germline loops: CDR1 SGHRS, CDR2 YFSETQ. The germline V and J ends were trimmed by 0 bases and 7 bases, with 10 bases remaining between them. CDR3 protein: CASSLVADGEKLFF. CDR3 DNA sequence: TGCGCCAGCAGCTTGGTGGCAGATGGTGAAAAACTGTTTTTT.

The J gene is TRBJ2-2, the V gene TRBV5-4; 12 positions match TRBD2. The V segment lost 1 base and the J segment 6 bases; nucleotides outside the gene matches: 1. Germline CDR1 SGHNT, CDR2 YYREEE (reference sequence). The CDR3 extends over 15 amino acids. The CDR3 sequence: CASSLPSGRAGELFF. Here the CDR3 DNA reads TGTGCCAGCAGCTTGCCTAGCGGGAGGGCCGGGGAGCTGTTTTTT.

The chain recombines TRBV5-1 with TRBJ1-5; unclear D gene. Germline V gene sequence: CDR1 SGHRS, CDR2 YFSETQ. Trimming took 7 bases from V and 0 from J, leaving 11 bases between them. This CDR3 comprises 14 residues. The CDR3 protein is CASALGDSNQPQHF. The CDR3 DNA sequence: TGCGCCAGCGCCTTAGGTGATAGCAATCAGCCCCAGCATTTT.

This chain uses TRBV7-2 with TRBJ2-7; 8 bases fit TRBD1. Germline assignment: CDR1 SGHTA and CDR2 FQGNSA. The length of the CDR3 is 14 residues. Trimming at V came to 5 bases and at J to 5 bases, leaving 8 bases not matched to a gene. The CDR3: CASSPRAGGHEQYF. For the CDR3, the DNA is TGTGCCAGCAGCCCCCGGGCAGGGGGCCACGAGCAGTACTTC.

This clonotype was recorded at least ten times. The V call is TRBV7-2, the J call TRBJ2-7; no clear D gene. CDR1 and CDR2 from the germline V gene are SGHTA and FQGNSA. Trimming stripped 1 base from V and 1 base from J, with 8 bases between. The CDR3 runs to 14 residues. The CDR3, as DNA: TGTGCCAGCAGCTTAGACGTCGGTTCCTACGAGCAGTACTTC. Translating gives CASSLDVGSYEQYF. The entire variable domain, with the rest obtained from reference TRBV7-2 and TRBJ2-7, is as follows: GAGVSQSPSNKVTEKGKDVELRCDPISGHTALYWYRQSLGQGLEFLIYFQGNSAPDKSGLPSDRFSAERTGGSVSTLTIQRTQQEDSAVYLCASSLDVGSYEQYFGPGTRLTVT.

The gene calls are TRBV7-9 and TRBJ2-7; maybe TRBD1 (6 bases). Germline V gene data show CDR1 as SEHNR and CDR2 as FQNEAQ (reference sequence). V was pared by 5 bases and J by 2 bases, with 19 bases between. The CDR3 length is 16 residues. The CDR3 here is CASSPLPGHETYEQYF. The DNA for the CDR3 is TGTGCCAGCAGCCCCCTCCCGGGACACGAAACCTACGAGCAGTACTTC.

The chain couples TRBV20-1 to TRBJ2-5; 10 nucleotides align to TRBD2. Germline loops: CDR1 DFQATT, CDR2 SNEGSKA (reference sequence). The V segment lost 2 bases and the J segment 2 bases; nucleotides outside the gene matches: 14. This CDR3 has 18 residues. The CDR3 DNA reads TGCAGTGCTAGATCGAGGCGAGCGGGAGGGCGGGGACAAGAGACCCAGTACTTC. Amino acids: CSARSRRAGGRGQETQYF.

Only a few counts were recorded for this clonotype. The chain is built from TRBV28 and TRBJ1-1; D remains ambiguous. The ends were cut back, 7 bases at V and 2 bases at J, with 8 bases in the middle. From germline, CDR1 is MDHEN and CDR2 SYDVKM. The CDR3 is made up of 12 amino acids. CDR3 DNA sequence: TGTGCCAGCACTGCTTACAACACTGAAGCTTTCTTT. This encodes CASTAYNTEAFF.

V gene TRBV5-1 combines with J gene TRBJ2-7, with 7 bases fitting TRBD2. V lost 6 bases and J lost 6; bases outside the gene matches: 9. This CDR3 is 13 amino acids long. The V gene's germline CDR1 is SGHRS and CDR2 YFSETQ. Here the CDR3 reads CASMKGGISEQYF. The CDR3 DNA reads as TGCGCCAGCATGAAGGGAGGGATAAGCGAGCAGTACTTC.

In this sample, this clonotype turned up many times. This sequence joins TRBV20-1 and TRBJ2-5; 11 positions agree with TRBD2. CDR1 and CDR2 (germline): DFQATT, SNEGSKA (reference sequence). The J segment lost 4 bases and the V segment lost 5 bases, leaving 6 bases of the junction unmatched. The CDR3 extends over 14 amino acids. The CDR3 bases are TGCAGTGCTCGCTCCCTAGCGGGAGGAGAGACCCAGTACTTC. Protein: CSARSLAGGETQYF.

Comment on this clonotype: A much more abundant neighbour one base away suggests this may be a read error. J is TRBJ2-7 and V is TRBV7-8; 9 nucleotides align to TRBD1. The length of the CDR3 is 16 residues. V shed 6 bases, J shed 5 bases, and the junction held 14 bases outside the gene matches. The germline CDR1 and CDR2 sequences are SGHVS and FQNEAQ. This chain's CDR3 is CASRVYGTGYPHEQYF. The CDR3 DNA follows: TGTGCCAGCAGAGTCTATGGGACAGGGTACCCCCACGAGCAGTACTTC.

This clonotype was seen many times. The genes are TRBV19 and TRBJ1-1; D ambiguous. V shed 1 base and J shed 2 bases, with 8 bases lying between them. The CDR3 loop spans 14 amino acids. Germline V gene data show CDR1 as LNHDA and CDR2 as SQIVND (reference sequence). CDR3 DNA sequence: TGTGCCAGTAGTATAGGACACACTAACACTGAAGCTTTCTTT. Its protein is CASSIGHTNTEAFF.

This clonotype has ten or more counts. The rearrangement links TRBV29-1 to TRBJ1-5, with D maybe TRBD1 (5 bases). Per the germline V gene, CDR1 is SQVTM and CDR2 is ANQGSEA. The germline V and J ends were trimmed by 6 bases and 4 bases, with 13 bases remaining between them. The CDR3 is 13 amino acids. CDR3 in amino acids: CSVQGGPNQPQHF. In DNA, the CDR3 is TGCAGCGTGCAGGGAGGCCCGAATCAGCCCCAGCATTTT.

This clonotype turned up a few times. This sequence joins TRBV20-1 and TRBJ2-2; a possible D gene is TRBD2 (6 bases). CDR1 is DFQATT, CDR2 SNEGSKA, per germline (reference sequence). The CDR3 length is 14 residues. Trimming took 3 bases from V and 6 from J, leaving 14 bases between them. CDR3 in amino acids: CSASFGSPSGELFF. The CDR3 region has the DNA TGCAGTGCTAGTTTCGGGAGCCCCTCCGGGGAGCTGTTTTTT.

The V call is TRBV29-1, the J call TRBJ2-7, with D uncertain. Germline CDR1 is SQVTM and CDR2 is ANQGSEA. This CDR3 contains 12 residues. V gave up 8 bases and J gave up 2 bases, with 13 bases separating them. CDR3 sequence: CSSDVNAYEQYF. CDR3 nucleotides: TGCAGCTCGGACGTAAATGCCTACGAGCAGTACTTC.

This clonotype was detected only a few times. This chain connects TRBV4-1 to TRBJ1-1; TRBD1 might be the D (5 bases). V was cut by 3 bases and J by 6 bases, with 17 bases left in between. Germline CDR1 and CDR2: MGHRA and YSYEKL. This CDR3 is 15 amino acids long. CDR3 in DNA: TGCGCCAGCAGCCATGTCGGGGACGGGGGAGCTGAAGCTTTCTTT. Translating it yields CASSHVGDGGAEAFF.

This sequence joins TRBV29-1 and TRBJ2-3; 7 nucleotides align to TRBD2. V gave up 6 bases and J gave up 4 bases; unmatched junction bases: 7. Germline V CDR1 and CDR2: SQVTM, ANQGSEA. The CDR3 has 13 amino acids. CDR3 loop: CSVSGTISDTQYF. The DNA for the CDR3 is TGCAGCGTCTCCGGGACTATCTCAGATACGCAGTATTTT.

This clonotype was observed at least ten times. The rearrangement uses TRBV9 and TRBJ2-2; no firm D call. The germline V gene has CDR1 SGDLS and CDR2 YYNGEE. With 3 bases removed from V and 1 base from J, the gap between germline ends came to 4 bases. The CDR3 loop spans 13 amino acids. CDR3 sequence reads: CASSAGNTGELFF. CDR3 sequence (DNA): TGTGCCAGCAGCGCAGGGAACACCGGGGAGCTGTTTTTT. Using reference TRBV9 and TRBJ2-2 for the parts outside the CDR3, the full variable domain is DSGVTQTPKHLITATGQRVTLRCSPRSGDLSVYWYQQSLDQGLQFLIQYYNGEERAKGNILERFSAQQFPDLHSELNLSSLELGDSALYFCASSAGNTGELFFGEGSRLTVL.

This clonotype showed up just a few times. The V and J genes are TRBV6-5 and TRBJ2-7, with 12 bases matching TRBD2. The CDR3 consists of 16 residues. CDR1 is MNHEY and CDR2 is SVGAGI in the germline V gene. The V gene end was trimmed by 8 bases and the J gene end by 4 bases; junction bases not matched to a gene: 12. The CDR3: CASGSGGTSGGYEQYF. CDR3 bases: TGTGCCAGCGGGTCCGGGGGTACTAGCGGGGGGTACGAGCAGTACTTC.

This chain links TRBV5-1 with TRBJ2-2; possible D gene TRBD1, 6 bases. The germline V and J ends were trimmed by 4 bases and 7 bases, with 14 bases remaining between them. The CDR3 runs 14 residues. Per germline, CDR1 SGHRS and CDR2 YFSETQ. DNA of the CDR3: TGCGCCAGCAGCCTCGGACAGATGAGCGGGGAGCTGTTTTTT. It encodes CASSLGQMSGELFF. Looking up the rest from reference TRBV5-1 and TRBJ2-2 gives the full variable domain: KAGVTQTPRYLIKTRGQQVTLSCSPISGHRSVSWYQQTPGQGLQFLFEYFSETQRNKGNFPGRFSGRQFSNSRSEMNVSTLELGDSALYLCASSLGQMSGELFFGEGSRLTVL.

This clonotype was observed at least ten times. V and J are TRBV29-1 and TRBJ2-2; 8 bases match TRBD2. Germline lookup yields CDR1 SQVTM and CDR2 ANQGSEA. V lost 5 bases to trimming and J lost 2 bases; unmatched junction nucleotides: 1. The CDR3 is 13 residues long. CDR3 protein: CSVLAGNTGELFF. In nucleotides, the CDR3 is TGCAGCGTTCTAGCGGGTAACACCGGGGAGCTGTTTTTT.

This clonotype was found a few times. This rearrangement joins TRBV19 to TRBJ2-7; D is perhaps TRBD1 (6 bases). V was pared by 5 bases and J by 0 bases, with 17 bases between. Germline V lookup: CDR1 LNHDA, CDR2 SQIVND (reference sequence). There are 16 residues in the CDR3. CDR3 protein: CASSSSTGYLSYEQYF. Written as DNA, the CDR3 is TGTGCCAGTAGTTCGTCCACAGGGTACCTCTCCTACGAGCAGTACTTC.